The 8 T cell receptor beta chains given below trace back to one sample, sequenced in a study of blood T cells in healthy people across ages. Then a second PCR, running roughly 7 to 11 cycles, was carried out with a sample-barcoded 5' primer and a J-beta primer mix. TCRdb reprocessed the 5' RACE reads via MiXCR and lists one record per CDR3 protein. Here the sample spans hundreds of thousands of distinct CDR3 sequences, roughly 60% being singletons. The material sequenced was blood. Receptors originate from a man between 25 and 39 years old in good health.

This chain joins TRBV20-1 and TRBJ2-4; D is possibly TRBD2 (6 bases). The DNA matches TRBJ2-7 better at its end, which makes the J call doubtful. The CDR3 has 14 residues. Germline V CDR1 and CDR2: DFQATT, SNEGSKA (reference sequence). Here the CDR3 DNA reads TGCAGTGCTCCGGTACTTTCGGGAGCCTCCGAGCAGTACTTC. It is translated as CSAPVLSGASEQYF.

The sample holds one count of this clonotype. V and J are TRBV20-1 and TRBJ1-6, with unresolved D. The germline CDR1 and CDR2 sequences are DFQATT and SNEGSKA (reference sequence). Trimming took 5 bases from V and 0 from J, leaving 11 bases between them. The CDR3 totals 15 residues. CDR3 in amino acids: CSALHYTSYNSPLHF. DNA of the CDR3: TGCAGTGCTCTACACTACACCTCCTATAATTCACCCCTCCACTTT.

This chain connects TRBV5-1 to TRBJ2-1; D possibly uses TRBD1 or TRBD2 (5 bases each). Germline V gene lookup returns CDR1 SGHRS and CDR2 YFSETQ. V gave up 0 bases and J gave up 0 bases, with 13 bases separating them. CDR3 length equals 17 residues. CDR3 protein: CASSLEFWGSSYNEQFF. Here the CDR3 DNA reads TGCGCCAGCAGCTTGGAATTCTGGGGGAGCTCCTACAATGAGCAGTTCTTC.

The chain is built from TRBV2 and TRBJ2-3, with 11 bases lining up with TRBD2. The CDR3 spans 15 residues. CDR1 is SNHLY, CDR2 FYNNEI, per germline. V shed 7 bases, J shed 7 bases, and the junction held 10 bases outside the gene matches. The CDR3 spells CASTLGTSGVYTQYF. CDR3 nucleotide sequence: TGTGCCAGCACTTTGGGGACTAGCGGTGTGTATACGCAGTATTTT. The full variable domain, completed using reference TRBV2 and TRBJ2-3, is EPEVTQTPSHQVTQMGQEVILRCVPISNHLYFYWYRQILGQKVEFLVSFYNNEISEKSEIFDDQFSVERPDGSNFTLKIRSTKLEDSAMYFCASTLGTSGVYTQYFGPGTRLTVL.

The table lists this clonotype with many counts. J is TRBJ2-1 and V is TRBV7-2; D ambiguous. This CDR3 is built from 11 residues. The V gene lost 4 bases and the J gene lost 7 bases, with 5 bases spanning the gap. Per germline, CDR1 SGHTA and CDR2 FQGNSA. In DNA form, the CDR3 reads TGTGCCAGCAGCTCCTTTAATGAGCAGTTCTTC. This codes for CASSSFNEQFF.

The V and J genes are TRBV12-3 or TRBV12-4 and TRBJ2-3, with 7 bases that match TRBD2. The CDR3 consists of 14 residues. V lost 4 bases and J lost 6; bases outside the gene matches: 7. The CDR3 sequence is CASSYELAPDTQYF. CDR3 nucleotides: TGTGCCAGCAGTTATGAACTAGCGCCGGATACGCAGTATTTT.

The chain has TRBV3-1 and TRBJ2-1; 8 bases agree with TRBD2. Per germline, CDR1 LGHDT and CDR2 YNNKEL (reference sequence). V gave up 0 bases and J gave up 6 bases; unmatched junction bases: 7. This CDR3 region has 16 residues. CDR3 sequence: CASSQEGTRPSNEQFF. CDR3 in DNA: TGTGCCAGCAGCCAAGAAGGGACTAGACCCTCCAATGAGCAGTTCTTC.

The V gene is TRBV6-6, the J gene TRBJ2-7, with 8 bases identical to TRBD1. The V segment lost 6 bases and the J segment 0 bases; nucleotides outside the gene matches: 4. Germline V CDR1 and CDR2: MNHNY, SVGAGI (reference sequence). The CDR3 runs to 14 residues. CDR3 in DNA: TGTGCCAGCAGGCAGGGGGCAATCTCCTACGAGCAGTACTTC. Amino acids: CASRQGAISYEQYF.